A selection of T cell receptor beta chains follows, all from one sample in a study of CD8 T cells in Susac syndrome. TCRdb used MiXCR to reprocess the immunoSEQ multiplex PCR reads, holding one entry per CDR3 protein. Among roughly 200,000 distinct CDR3 sequences listed, 95% were seen once. The sample consisted of CD4+ T cells from PBMCs. The receptor source for this set is a human donor with multiple sclerosis. Both conserved end residues are part of each CDR3. D genes are given only for firm matches. Clone sizes are given selectively: once, few, many, or a class where the clone is expanded.

j_call | d_call | v_call | clone_size | cdr3_aa | cdr3_nt
TRBJ1-5 | TRBD1 | TRBV3-1 | - | CASSQGGTGGFQPQHF | TGTGCCAGCAGCCAAGGGGGGACAGGGGGTTTTCAGCCCCAGCATTTT
TRBJ2-7 | TRBD1 | TRBV14 | - | CASSPTTGGNEQYF | TGTGCCAGCAGCCCGACGACAGGGGGTAACGAGCAGTACTTC
TRBJ1-5 | TRBD1 | TRBV24-1 | - | CATSDGQGVGDQPQHF | TGTGCCACCAGTGATGGACAGGGGGTAGGGGATCAGCCCCAGCATTTT
TRBJ2-1 | TRBD1 | TRBV28 | once | CASSLEYRGRYNEQFF | TGTGCCAGCAGTTTGGAGTACAGGGGGCGATACAATGAGCAGTTCTTC
TRBJ2-3 | - | TRBV20-1 | - | CSAPWGVTDTQYF | TGCAGTGCTCCTTGGGGGGTCACAGATACGCAGTATTTT
TRBJ2-3 | - | TRBV18 | - | CASSPWIGTDTQYF | TGTGCCAGCTCACCATGGATAGGGACAGATACGCAGTATTTT
TRBJ2-7 | TRBD1 | TRBV27 | - | CASSPWTGSEQYF | TGTGCCAGCAGTCCCTGGACAGGGAGCGAGCAGTACTTC
TRBJ1-2 | TRBD1 | TRBV13 | - | CASSSWGTGRNGYTF | TGTGCCAGCAGCTCCTGGGGGACAGGGCGGAATGGCTACACCTTC
TRBJ2-5 | TRBD2 | TRBV20-1 | - | CSARDLLAGGPETQYF | TGCAGTGCTAGAGACCTCCTAGCGGGGGGGCCTGAGACCCAGTACTTC
TRBJ1-2 | - | TRBV19 | - | CASSRLEYGYTF | TGTGCCAGTAGTCGGTTGGAGTATGGCTACACCTTC
TRBJ2-6 | - | TRBV15 | - | CATSRDQWASGANVLTF | TGTGCCACCAGCAGAGATCAGTGGGCCTCTGGGGCCAACGTCCTGACTTTC
TRBJ1-2 | TRBD1 | TRBV29-1 | - | CSVPGQGQGGYTF | TGCAGCGTCCCGGGACAGGGGCAGGGTGGCTACACCTTC
TRBJ2-3 | - | TRBV9 | few | CASSVESTDTQYF | TGTGCCAGCAGCGTCGAGAGCACAGATACGCAGTATTTT
TRBJ1-1 | TRBD1 | TRBV30 | - | CAWTGQMNTEAFF | TGTGCCTGGACGGGACAGATGAACACTGAAGCTTTCTTT
TRBJ1-2 | TRBD1 | TRBV29-1 | - | CSVLPGQGPYGYTF | TGCAGCGTATTACCGGGACAGGGCCCCTATGGCTACACCTTC
TRBJ2-2 | TRBD1 | TRBV7-9 | - | CASSPPTGDTGELFF | TGTGCCAGCAGTCCCCCGACAGGGGACACCGGGGAGCTGTTTTTT